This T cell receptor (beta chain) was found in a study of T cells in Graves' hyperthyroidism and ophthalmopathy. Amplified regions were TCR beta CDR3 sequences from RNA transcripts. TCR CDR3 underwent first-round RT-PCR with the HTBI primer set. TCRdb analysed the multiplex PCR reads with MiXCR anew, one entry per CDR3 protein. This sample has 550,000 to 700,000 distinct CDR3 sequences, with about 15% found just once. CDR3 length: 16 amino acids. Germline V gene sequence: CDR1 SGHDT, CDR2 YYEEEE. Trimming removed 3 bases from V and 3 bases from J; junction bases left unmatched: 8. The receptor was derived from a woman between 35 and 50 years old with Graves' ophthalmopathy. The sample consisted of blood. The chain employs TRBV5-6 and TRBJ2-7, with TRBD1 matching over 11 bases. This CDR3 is CASSWGDRGKSYEQYF. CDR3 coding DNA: TGTGCCAGCAGCTGGGGGGACAGGGGGAAGAGCTACGAGCAGTACTTC.